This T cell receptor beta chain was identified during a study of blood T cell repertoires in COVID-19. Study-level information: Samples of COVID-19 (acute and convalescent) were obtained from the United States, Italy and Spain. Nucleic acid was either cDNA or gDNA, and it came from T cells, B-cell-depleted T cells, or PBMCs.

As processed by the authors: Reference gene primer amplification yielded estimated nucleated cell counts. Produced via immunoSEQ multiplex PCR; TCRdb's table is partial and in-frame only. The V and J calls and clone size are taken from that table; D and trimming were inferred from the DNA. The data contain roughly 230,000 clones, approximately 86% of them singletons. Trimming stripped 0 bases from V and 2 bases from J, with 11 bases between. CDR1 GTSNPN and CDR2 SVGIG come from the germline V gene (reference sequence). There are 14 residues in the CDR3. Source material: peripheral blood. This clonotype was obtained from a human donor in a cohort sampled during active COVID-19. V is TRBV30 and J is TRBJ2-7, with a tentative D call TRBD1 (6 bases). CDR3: CAWSVLTGTYEQYF. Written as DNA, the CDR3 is TGTGCCTGGAGTGTCCTTACAGGGACCTACGAGCAGTACTTC.